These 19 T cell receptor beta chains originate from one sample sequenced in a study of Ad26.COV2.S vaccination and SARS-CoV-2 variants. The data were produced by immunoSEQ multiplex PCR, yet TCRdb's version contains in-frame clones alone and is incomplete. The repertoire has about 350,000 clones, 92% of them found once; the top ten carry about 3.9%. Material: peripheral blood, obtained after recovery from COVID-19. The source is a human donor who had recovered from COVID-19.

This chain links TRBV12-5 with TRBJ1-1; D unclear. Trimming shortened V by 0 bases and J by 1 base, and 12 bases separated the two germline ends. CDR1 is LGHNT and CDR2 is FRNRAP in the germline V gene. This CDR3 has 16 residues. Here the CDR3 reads CASGLVNNRPNTEAFF. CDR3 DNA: TGTGCTAGTGGTTTGGTAAACAACAGACCGAACACTGAAGCTTTCTTT.

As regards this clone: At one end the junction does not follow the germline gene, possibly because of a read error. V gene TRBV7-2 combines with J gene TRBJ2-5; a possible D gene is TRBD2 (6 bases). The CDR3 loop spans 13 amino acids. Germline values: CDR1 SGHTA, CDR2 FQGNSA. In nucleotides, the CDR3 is TGTGTCAGCAGCTTCGGAGGGAGGGAGACCCAGTACTTC. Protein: CVSSFGGRETQYF.

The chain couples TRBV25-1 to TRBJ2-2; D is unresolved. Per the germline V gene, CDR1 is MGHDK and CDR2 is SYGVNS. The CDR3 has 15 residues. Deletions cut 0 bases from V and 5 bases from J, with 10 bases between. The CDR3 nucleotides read TGTGCCAGCAGTGAATACGTCGTCCAGACCGGGGAGCTGTTTTTT. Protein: CASSEYVVQTGELFF.

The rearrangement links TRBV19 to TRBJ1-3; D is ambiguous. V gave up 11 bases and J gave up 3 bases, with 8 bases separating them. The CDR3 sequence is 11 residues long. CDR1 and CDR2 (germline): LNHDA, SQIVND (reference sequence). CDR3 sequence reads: CAAGFGNTIYF. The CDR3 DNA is TGTGCCGCAGGCTTTGGAAACACCATATATTTT.

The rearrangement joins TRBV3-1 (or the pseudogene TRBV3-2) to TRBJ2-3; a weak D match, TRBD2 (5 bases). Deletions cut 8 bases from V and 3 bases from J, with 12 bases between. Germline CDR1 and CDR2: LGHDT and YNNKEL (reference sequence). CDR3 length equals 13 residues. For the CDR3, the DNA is TGTGCCAGCCGAGGAGGTTCGACAGATACGCAGTATTTT. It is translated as CASRGGSTDTQYF.

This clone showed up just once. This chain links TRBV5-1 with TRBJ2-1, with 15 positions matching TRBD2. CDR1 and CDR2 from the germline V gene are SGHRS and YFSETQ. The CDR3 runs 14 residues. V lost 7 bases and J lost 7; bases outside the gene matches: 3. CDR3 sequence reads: CASYGTSGGNEQFF. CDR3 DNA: TGCGCCAGCTACGGGACTAGCGGGGGGAATGAGCAGTTCTTC.

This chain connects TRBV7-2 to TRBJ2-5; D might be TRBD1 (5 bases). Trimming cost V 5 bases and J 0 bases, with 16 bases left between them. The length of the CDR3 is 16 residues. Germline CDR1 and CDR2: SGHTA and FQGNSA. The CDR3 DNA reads TGTGCCAGCAGCCCACTGGCTGGCAGGGACCAAGAGACCCAGTACTTC. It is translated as CASSPLAGRDQETQYF.

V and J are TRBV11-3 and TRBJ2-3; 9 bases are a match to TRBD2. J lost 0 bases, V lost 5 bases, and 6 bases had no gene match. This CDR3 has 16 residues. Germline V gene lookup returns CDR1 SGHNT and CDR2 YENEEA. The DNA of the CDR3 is TGTGCCAGCAGCCCCGGGACTAGCCACAGCACAGATACGCAGTATTTT. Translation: CASSPGTSHSTDTQYF.

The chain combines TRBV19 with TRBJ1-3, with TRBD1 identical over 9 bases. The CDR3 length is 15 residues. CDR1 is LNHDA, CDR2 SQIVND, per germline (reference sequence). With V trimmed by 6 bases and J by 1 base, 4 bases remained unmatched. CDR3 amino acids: CASSGQGQSGNTIYF. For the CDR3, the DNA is TGTGCCAGTAGCGGACAGGGGCAGTCTGGAAACACCATATATTTT.

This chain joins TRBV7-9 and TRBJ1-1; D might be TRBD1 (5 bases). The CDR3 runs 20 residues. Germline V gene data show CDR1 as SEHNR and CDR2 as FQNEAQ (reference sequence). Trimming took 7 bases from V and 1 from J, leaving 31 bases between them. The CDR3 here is CASTPGVRGEESIPNTEAFF. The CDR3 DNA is TGTGCCAGCACCCCCGGTGTACGGGGCGAGGAGAGTATACCGAACACTGAAGCTTTCTTT.

The CDR3 nucleotides read TGTGCCAGCAGCGTCGACCCGGGACAGGGGGCGTACGAGCAGTACTTC. Its translation: CASSVDPGQGAYEQYF. The V call is TRBV9, the J call TRBJ2-7; 12 nucleotides agree with TRBD1. CDR1 and CDR2 (germline): SGDLS, YYNGEE. The CDR3 covers 16 residues. The J segment lost 4 bases and the V segment lost 2 bases, leaving 7 bases of the junction unmatched.

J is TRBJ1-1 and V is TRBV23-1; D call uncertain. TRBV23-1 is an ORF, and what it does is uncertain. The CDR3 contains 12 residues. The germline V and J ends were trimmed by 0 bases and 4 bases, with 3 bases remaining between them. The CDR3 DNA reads TGCGCCAGCAGTCAATCTGGCACTGAAGCTTTCTTT. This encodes CASSQSGTEAFF.

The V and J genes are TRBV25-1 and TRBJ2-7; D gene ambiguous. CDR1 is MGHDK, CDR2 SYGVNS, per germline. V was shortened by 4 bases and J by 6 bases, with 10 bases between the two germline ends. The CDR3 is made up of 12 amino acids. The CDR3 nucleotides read TGTGCCAGCAGTGGTCCCGGGCCCGAGCAGTACTTC. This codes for CASSGPGPEQYF.

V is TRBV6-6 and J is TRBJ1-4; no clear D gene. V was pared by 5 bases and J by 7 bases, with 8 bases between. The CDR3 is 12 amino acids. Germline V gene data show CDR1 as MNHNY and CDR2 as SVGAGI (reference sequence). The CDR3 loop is CASSPVGEKLFF. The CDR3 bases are TGTGCCAGCAGTCCAGTTGGTGAAAAACTGTTTTTT.

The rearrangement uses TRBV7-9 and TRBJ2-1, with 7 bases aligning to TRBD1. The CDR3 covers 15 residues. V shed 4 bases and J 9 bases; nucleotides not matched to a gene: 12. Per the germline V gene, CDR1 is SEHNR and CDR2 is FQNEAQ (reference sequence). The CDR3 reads CASSSLGQVDGEQFF. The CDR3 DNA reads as TGTGCCAGCAGCTCCCTTGGACAGGTAGATGGTGAGCAGTTCTTC.

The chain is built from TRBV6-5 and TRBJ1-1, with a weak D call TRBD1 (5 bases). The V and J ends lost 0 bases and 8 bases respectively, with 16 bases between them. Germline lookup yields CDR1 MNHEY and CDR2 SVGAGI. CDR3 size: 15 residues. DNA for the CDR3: TGTGCCAGCAGTTACTCCGGGGGAGTATTAACGGAAGCTTTCTTT. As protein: CASSYSGGVLTEAFF.

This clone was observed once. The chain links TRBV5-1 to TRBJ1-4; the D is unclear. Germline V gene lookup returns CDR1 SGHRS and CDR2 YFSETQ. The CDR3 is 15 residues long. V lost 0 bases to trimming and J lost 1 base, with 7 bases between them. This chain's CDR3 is CASSLGTVTNEKLFF. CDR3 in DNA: TGCGCCAGCAGCTTGGGTACAGTAACTAATGAAAAACTGTTTTTT. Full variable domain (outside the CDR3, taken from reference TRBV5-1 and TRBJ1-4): KAGVTQTPRYLIKTRGQQVTLSCSPISGHRSVSWYQQTPGQGLQFLFEYFSETQRNKGNFPGRFSGRQFSNSRSEMNVSTLELGDSALYLCASSLGTVTNEKLFFGSGTQLSVL.

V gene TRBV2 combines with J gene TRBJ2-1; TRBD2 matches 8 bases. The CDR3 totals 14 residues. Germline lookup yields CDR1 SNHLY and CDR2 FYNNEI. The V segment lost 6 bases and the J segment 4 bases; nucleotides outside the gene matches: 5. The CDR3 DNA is TGTGCCAGCAGAGGCGGGGGGCGATACAATGAGCAGTTCTTC. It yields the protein CASRGGGRYNEQFF.

DNA for the CDR3: TGTGCCAGCTCACCACCGCAAAGGGGGCTAAGCTACGAGCAGTACTTC. Amino acids: CASSPPQRGLSYEQYF. V gene TRBV18 combines with J gene TRBJ2-7; 7 bases agree with TRBD1. From germline, CDR1 is KGHSH and CDR2 LQKENI. The CDR3 loop spans 16 amino acids. The V segment lost 0 bases and the J segment 3 bases; nucleotides outside the gene matches: 8. Looking up the rest from reference TRBV18 and TRBJ2-7 gives the full variable domain: NAGVMQNPRHLVRRRGQEARLRCSPMKGHSHVYWYRQLPEEGLKFMVYLQKENIIDESGMPKERFSAEFPKEGPSILRIQQVVRGDSAAYFCASSPPQRGLSYEQYFGPGTRLTVT.